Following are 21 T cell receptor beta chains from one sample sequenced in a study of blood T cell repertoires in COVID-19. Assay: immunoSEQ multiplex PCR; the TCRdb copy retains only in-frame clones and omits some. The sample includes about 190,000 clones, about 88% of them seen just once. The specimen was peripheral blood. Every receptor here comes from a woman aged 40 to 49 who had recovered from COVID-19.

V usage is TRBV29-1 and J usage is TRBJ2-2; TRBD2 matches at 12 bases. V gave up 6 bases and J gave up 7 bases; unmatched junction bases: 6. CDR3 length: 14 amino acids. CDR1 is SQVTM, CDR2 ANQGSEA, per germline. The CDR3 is CSVASGRAFGELFF. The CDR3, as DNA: TGCAGCGTGGCTAGCGGGAGGGCCTTCGGGGAGCTGTTTTTT.

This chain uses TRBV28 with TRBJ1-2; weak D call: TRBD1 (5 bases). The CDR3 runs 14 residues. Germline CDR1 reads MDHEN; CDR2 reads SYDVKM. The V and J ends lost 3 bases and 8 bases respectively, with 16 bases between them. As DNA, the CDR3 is TGTGCCAGCAGTTTGGGGGAGGCCCTAGTGGGCTACACCTTC. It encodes CASSLGEALVGYTF.

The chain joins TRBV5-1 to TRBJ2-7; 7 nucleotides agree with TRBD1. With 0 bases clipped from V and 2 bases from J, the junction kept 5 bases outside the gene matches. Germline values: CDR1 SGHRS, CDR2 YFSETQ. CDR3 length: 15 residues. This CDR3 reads CASSLALDRAYEQYF. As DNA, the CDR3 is TGCGCCAGCAGCTTGGCCCTAGACAGGGCCTACGAGCAGTACTTC.

CDR3 loop: CASSAGVPQHF. DNA for the CDR3: TGTGCCAGCAGTGCAGGGGTGCCGCAGCATTTT. The chain couples TRBV12-3 or TRBV12-4 to TRBJ1-5, with a tentative D call TRBD1 (6 bases). V lost 5 bases, J lost 13 bases, and 12 bases lay in between. This CDR3 spans 11 amino acids.

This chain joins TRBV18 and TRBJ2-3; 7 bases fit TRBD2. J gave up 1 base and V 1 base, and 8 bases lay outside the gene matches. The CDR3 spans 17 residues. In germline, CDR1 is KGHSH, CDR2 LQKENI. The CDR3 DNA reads TGTGCCAGCTCACCACGGCCCCTAGCGGTACGCACAGATACGCAGTATTTT. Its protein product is CASSPRPLAVRTDTQYF.

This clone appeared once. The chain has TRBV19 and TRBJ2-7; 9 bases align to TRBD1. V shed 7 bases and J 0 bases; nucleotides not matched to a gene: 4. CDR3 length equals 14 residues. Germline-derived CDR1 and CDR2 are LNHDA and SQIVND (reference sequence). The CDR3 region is CASTRQGDSYEQYF. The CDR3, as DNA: TGTGCCAGTACGAGACAGGGGGACTCCTACGAGCAGTACTTC.

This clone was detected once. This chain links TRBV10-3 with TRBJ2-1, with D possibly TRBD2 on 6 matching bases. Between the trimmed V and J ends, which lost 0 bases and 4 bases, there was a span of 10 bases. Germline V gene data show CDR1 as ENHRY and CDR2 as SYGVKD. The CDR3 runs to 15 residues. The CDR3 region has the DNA TGTGCCATCAGTGAGTCGGGACTGAATTACAATGAGCAGTTCTTC. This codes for CAISESGLNYNEQFF.

CDR3 region: CASSEGIGTEAFF. The CDR3 DNA reads as TGTGCCAGCAGTGAGGGAATCGGCACTGAAGCTTTCTTT. The V call is TRBV12-3 or TRBV12-4, the J call TRBJ1-1; D is unresolved. Trimming left V 5 bases short and J 4 bases short, with 11 bases between. The CDR3 totals 13 residues.

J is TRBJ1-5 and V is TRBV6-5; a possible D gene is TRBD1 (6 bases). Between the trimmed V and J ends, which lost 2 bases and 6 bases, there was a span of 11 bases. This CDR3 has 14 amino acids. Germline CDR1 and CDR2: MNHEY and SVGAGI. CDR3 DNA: TGTGCCAGCAGTTACATCCAAGGGGGTCAGCCCCAGCATTTT. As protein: CASSYIQGGQPQHF.

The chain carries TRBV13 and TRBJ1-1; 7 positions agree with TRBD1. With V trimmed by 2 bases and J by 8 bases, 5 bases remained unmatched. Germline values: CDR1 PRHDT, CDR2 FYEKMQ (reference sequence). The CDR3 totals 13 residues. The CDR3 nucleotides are TGTGCCAGCAGCTTAAGGGACAGTATAGAAGCTTTCTTT. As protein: CASSLRDSIEAFF. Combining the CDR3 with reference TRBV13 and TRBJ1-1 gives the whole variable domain AAGVIQSPRHLIKEKRETATLKCYPIPRHDTVYWYQQGPGQDPQFLISFYEKMQSDKGSIPDRFSAQQFSDYHSELNMSSLELGDSALYFCASSLRDSIEAFFGQGTRLTVV.

The CDR3 DNA reads as TGTGCCACCAGTTCCAGAAAAAACGCAGGGTCCTACAATGAGCAGTTCTTC. Its translation: CATSSRKNAGSYNEQFF. The chain combines TRBV24-1 with TRBJ2-1, with TRBD1 as a possible D gene (5 bases). Germline lookup yields CDR1 KGHDR and CDR2 SFDVKD. Deletions cut 6 bases from V and 1 base from J, with 18 bases between. The CDR3 is made up of 17 amino acids.

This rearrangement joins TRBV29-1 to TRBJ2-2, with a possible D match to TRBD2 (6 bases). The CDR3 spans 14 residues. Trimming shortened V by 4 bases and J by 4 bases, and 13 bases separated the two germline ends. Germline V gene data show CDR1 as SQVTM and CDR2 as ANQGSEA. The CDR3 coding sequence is TGCAGCGTTGCTGGGGGGTATGGCACCGGGGAGCTGTTTTTT. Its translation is CSVAGGYGTGELFF.

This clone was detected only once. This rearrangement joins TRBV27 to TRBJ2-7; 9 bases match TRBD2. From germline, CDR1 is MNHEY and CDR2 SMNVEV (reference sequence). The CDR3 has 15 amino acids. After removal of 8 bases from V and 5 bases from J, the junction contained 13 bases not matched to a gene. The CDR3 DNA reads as TGTGCCAGCCACGGCCTAGCGGGAAGGATGAACGAGCAGTACTTC. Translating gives CASHGLAGRMNEQYF.

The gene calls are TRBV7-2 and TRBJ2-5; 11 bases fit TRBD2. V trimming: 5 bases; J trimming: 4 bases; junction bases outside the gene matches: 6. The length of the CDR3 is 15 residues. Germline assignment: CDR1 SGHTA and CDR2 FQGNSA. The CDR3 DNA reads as TGTGCCAGCAGCCAAAGCGGACTAGCGGGAGAGACCCAGTACTTC. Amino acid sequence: CASSQSGLAGETQYF.

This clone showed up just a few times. DNA of the CDR3: TGTGCCAGCTCCCAAATCGAAGCGGGCTCCTACAATGAGCAGTTCTTC. It codes for CASSQIEAGSYNEQFF. V is TRBV5-4 and J is TRBJ2-1; D might be TRBD2 (6 bases). The CDR3 loop spans 16 amino acids. Per germline, CDR1 SGHNT and CDR2 YYREEE (reference sequence). The germline V and J ends were trimmed by 7 bases and 0 bases, with 17 bases remaining between them.

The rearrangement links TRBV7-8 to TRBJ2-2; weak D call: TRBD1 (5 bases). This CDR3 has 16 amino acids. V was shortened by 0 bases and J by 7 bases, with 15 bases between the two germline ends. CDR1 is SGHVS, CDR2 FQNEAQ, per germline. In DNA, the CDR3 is TGTGCCAGCAGCTTAGCCTCCGACAGTTGGGTCGGGGAGCTGTTTTTT. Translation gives CASSLASDSWVGELFF.

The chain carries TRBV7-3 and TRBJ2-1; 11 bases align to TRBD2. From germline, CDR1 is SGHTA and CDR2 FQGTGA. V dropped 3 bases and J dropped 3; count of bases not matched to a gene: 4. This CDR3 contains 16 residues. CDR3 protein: CASSFSGTSGYNEQFF. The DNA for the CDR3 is TGTGCCAGCAGCTTCTCCGGGACTAGCGGCTACAATGAGCAGTTCTTC.

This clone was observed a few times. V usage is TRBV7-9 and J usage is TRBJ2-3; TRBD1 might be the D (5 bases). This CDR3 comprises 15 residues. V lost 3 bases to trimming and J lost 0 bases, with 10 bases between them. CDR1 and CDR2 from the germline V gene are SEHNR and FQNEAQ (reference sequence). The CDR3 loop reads CASSFDSLSTDTQYF. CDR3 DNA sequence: TGTGCCAGCAGCTTCGACAGCCTCAGCACAGATACGCAGTATTTT. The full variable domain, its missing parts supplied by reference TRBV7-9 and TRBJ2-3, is DTGVSQNPRHKITKRGQNVTFRCDPISEHNRLYWYRQTLGQGPEFLTYFQNEAQLEKSRLLSDRFSAERPKGSFSTLEIQRTEQGDSAMYLCASSFDSLSTDTQYFGPGTRLTVL.

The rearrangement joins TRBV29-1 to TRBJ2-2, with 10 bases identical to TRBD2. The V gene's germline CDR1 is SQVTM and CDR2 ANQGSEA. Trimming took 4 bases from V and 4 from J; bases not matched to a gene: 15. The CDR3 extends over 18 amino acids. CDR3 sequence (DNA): TGCAGCGTTGTAAAGAGGCTAGCGGGAGTCGGGGGCACCGGGGAGCTGTTTTTT. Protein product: CSVVKRLAGVGGTGELFF.

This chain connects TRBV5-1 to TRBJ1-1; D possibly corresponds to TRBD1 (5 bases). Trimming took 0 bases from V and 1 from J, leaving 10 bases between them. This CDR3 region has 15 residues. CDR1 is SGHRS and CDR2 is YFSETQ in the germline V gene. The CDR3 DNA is TGCGCCAGCAGCTTGGCCGGGCAGGGGAACACTGAAGCTTTCTTT. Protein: CASSLAGQGNTEAFF.

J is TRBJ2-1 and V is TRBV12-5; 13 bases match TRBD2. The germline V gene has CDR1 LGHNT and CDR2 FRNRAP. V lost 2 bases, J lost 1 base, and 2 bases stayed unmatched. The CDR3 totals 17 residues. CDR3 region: CASGLRTSGSSYNEQFF. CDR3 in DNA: TGTGCTAGTGGTTTGCGGACTAGCGGGAGTTCCTACAATGAGCAGTTCTTC.